These 5 T cell receptor beta chains originate from one sample sequenced in a study of T cell responses to AZD1222 COVID-19 vaccine. The method was immunoSEQ multiplex PCR; TCRdb's version includes in-frame clones alone and lacks a portion of them. The table has fewer than 150,000 clones, approximately 91% seen once; the top ten hold around 5%. The sample consisted of peripheral blood, taken 28 days after the second AZD1222 dose. The receptors stem from an adult who received the AZD1222 COVID-19 vaccine.

The chain links TRBV4-1 to TRBJ1-5, with 8 bases matching TRBD1. Germline V gene data show CDR1 as MGHRA and CDR2 as YSYEKL. This CDR3 comprises 15 residues. The ends lost 3 bases at V and 7 bases at J; junction bases unmatched: 8. CDR3 sequence (DNA): TGCGCCAGCAGCCAGCCGGACAGGGAAGAACAGCCCCAGCATTTT. Its protein is CASSQPDREEQPQHF.

The chain combines TRBV18 with TRBJ1-2; 8 positions match TRBD1. CDR3 length: 14 amino acids. CDR1 and CDR2 (germline): KGHSH, LQKENI. Trimming took 2 bases from V and 5 from J; bases not matched to a gene: 4. In DNA, the CDR3 is TGTGCCAGCTCACCATCCGGACAGGGATATGGCTACACCTTC. Encoded protein: CASSPSGQGYGYTF.

V and J are TRBV5-1 and TRBJ2-7; no clear D. Between the trimmed V and J ends, which lost 2 bases and 0 bases, there was a span of 9 bases. Germline CDR1 and CDR2: SGHRS and YFSETQ. The CDR3 totals 14 residues. Here the CDR3 DNA reads TGCGCCAGCAGCTTAAAACAGAGCTCCTACGAGCAGTACTTC. Protein: CASSLKQSSYEQYF. The variable domain in full, completed from reference TRBV5-1 and TRBJ2-7, reads KAGVTQTPRYLIKTRGQQVTLSCSPISGHRSVSWYQQTPGQGLQFLFEYFSETQRNKGNFPGRFSGRQFSNSRSEMNVSTLELGDSALYLCASSLKQSSYEQYFGPGTRLTVT.

This clone was seen a handful of times. This chain connects TRBV5-1 to TRBJ2-3; D is perhaps TRBD1 (5 bases). This CDR3 has 15 amino acids. Germline-derived CDR1 and CDR2 are SGHRS and YFSETQ. V lost 4 bases, J lost 1 base, and 13 bases lay in between. The DNA of the CDR3 is TGCGCCAGCAGCGTAGGGGCGCGAGGCACAGATACGCAGTATTTT. It encodes CASSVGARGTDTQYF.

The gene calls are TRBV3-1 (or the pseudogene TRBV3-2) and TRBJ1-6; no firm D call. Germline V gene sequence: CDR1 LGHDT, CDR2 YNNKEL (reference sequence). Trimming removed 1 base from V and 7 bases from J, with 5 bases in between. This CDR3 contains 13 residues. The DNA of the CDR3 is TGTGCCAGCAGCCAAGGGCCGAATTCACCCCTCCACTTT. Protein product: CASSQGPNSPLHF.